The rows below give T cell receptor beta chains drawn from one sample of a study of T cells after yellow fever vaccination. TCRdb independently ran MiXCR on the 5' RACE reads; one entry per CDR3 protein. The sample contains hundreds of thousands of distinct CDR3 sequences, approximately 5.7% of which appear only once. The sequencing used PBMCs, collected 5 days after the yellow fever booster vaccination. These receptors all come from a man between 25 and 39 years old who received the YFV17D yellow fever vaccine. Each CDR3 is given with its conserved first and last residue. The D gene is left open where the match is weak. Clone size, where shown, is once, few, many, or a class for clones that have expanded.

j_call | d_call | v_call | clone_size | cdr3_nt | cdr3_aa
TRBJ2-7 | TRBD2 | TRBV11-2 | many | TGTGCCAGCAGCTTTTACGTGGCGGGAGACGGCTCTCGGGTGTACGAGCAGTACTTC | CASSFYVAGDGSRVYEQYF
TRBJ2-3 | - | TRBV18 | - | TGTGCCAGCTCACCCCGGAAAACTAGCACAGATACGCAGTATTTT | CASSPRKTSTDTQYF
TRBJ2-7 | - | TRBV6-5 | many | TGTGCCAGCAGTTATTCCCTGGACAAGACCTACGAGCAGTACTTC | CASSYSLDKTYEQYF
TRBJ2-7 | TRBD2 | TRBV20-1 | many | TGCAGTGCTGCCGGGACTAGCGGGAGAACGGGCTACGAGCAGTACTTC | CSAAGTSGRTGYEQYF
TRBJ2-4 | - | TRBV19 | - | TGTGCCAGTGGGGCCTCAGGGAGGACCAAAAACATTCAGTACTTC | CASGASGRTKNIQYF
TRBJ2-1 | TRBD2 | TRBV29-1 | - | TGCAGCGTAAATCCGGGACTAGGACGCAATGAGCAGTTCTTC | CSVNPGLGRNEQFF
TRBJ2-3 | TRBD2 | TRBV7-8 | few | TGTGCCAGCAGAGGTCTAGCGGGGCCCGGGGCAGATACGCAGTATTTT | CASRGLAGPGADTQYF
TRBJ2-7 | TRBD2 | TRBV14 | many | TGTGCCAGCAGCCAAGATAAATACTCACTAGCGGGAAATTACGAGCAGTACTTC | CASSQDKYSLAGNYEQYF
TRBJ2-5 | TRBD2 | TRBV20-1 | - | TGCAGTGCTAGTCCATTGCTAGCGGGAGTGGAAGAGACCCAGTACTTC | CSASPLLAGVEETQYF
TRBJ1-5 | - | TRBV7-8 | - | TGTGCCAGCAGCCCATTCCAGACGAATAGCAATCAGCCCCAGCATTTT | CASSPFQTNSNQPQHF
TRBJ2-7 | - | TRBV21-1 | many | TGTGCCAGCAGCAATCCCCCCGGCCGACCCTCCTACGAGCAGTACTTC | CASSNPPGRPSYEQYF
TRBJ2-2 | - | TRBV14 | few | TGTGCCAGCAGCCGAGATGCCGTCGGCACCGGGGAGCTGTTTTTT | CASSRDAVGTGELFF
TRBJ2-3 | - | TRBV5-1 | many | TGCGCCAGCAGCTCGGGGGGACAGTCCCGCATGGATACGCAGTATTTT | CASSSGGQSRMDTQYF
TRBJ1-5 | - | TRBV24-1 | few | TGTGCCACCAGTGATTCGGGTAGGCAGCCCCAGCATTTT | CATSDSGRQPQHF
TRBJ1-6 | - | TRBV12-3/TRBV12-4 | many | TGTGCCAGCAGTTTAGCCCCAGTCGGGTTAGGCTCACCCCTCCACTTT | CASSLAPVGLGSPLHF
TRBJ2-1 | - | TRBV10-3 | many | TGTGCCATCAGCGAAAGGACAGACGGGGCCTTTGAGCAGTTCTTC | CAISERTDGAFEQFF
TRBJ1-2 | - | TRBV29-1 | many | TGCAGCGTTGAACGACGGCTCGCTAACTATGGCTACACCTTC | CSVERRLANYGYTF
TRBJ2-7 | TRBD1 | TRBV20-1 | - | TGCAGCGTCCAGGGGGCGGGCTACGAGCAGTACTTC | CSVQGAGYEQYF
TRBJ2-7 | - | TRBV12-3/TRBV12-4 | - | TGTACCAGCAGCTTAGTTTCCCCCCAGGGCGAGCAGTACTTC | CTSSLVSPQGEQYF
TRBJ2-3 | - | TRBV6-2/TRBV6-3 | - | TGTGCCAGCAGTCCCCGGAGGAGGCAGTATTTT | CASSPRRRQYF
TRBJ1-2 | - | TRBV20-1 | many | TGCAGTGCTAGATGGGCAGGGCGTTATGGCTACACCTTC | CSARWAGRYGYTF
TRBJ2-7 | - | TRBV4-3 | - | TGCGCCAGCAGCCACTCATCAGCGGGAGAGGGGGCTTACGAGCAGTACTTC | CASSHSSAGEGAYEQYF
TRBJ2-5 | - | TRBV30 | few | TGTGCCTTTGAACCCGGGCCAAGTAGGGAGACCCAGTACTTC | CAFEPGPSRETQYF
TRBJ2-1 | - | TRBV5-1 | many | TGCGCCAGCATCCACTATGGGGGGCTTGGCAATGAGCAGTTCTTC | CASIHYGGLGNEQFF
TRBJ2-7 | - | TRBV3-1 | few | TGTGCCAGCAGCCAAGATCTTCTCTACGAGCAGTACTTC | CASSQDLLYEQYF
TRBJ2-3 | - | TRBV20-1 | few | TGCAGTGCTAGATTTAGGGGGGTCACAGATACGCAGTATTTT | CSARFRGVTDTQYF
TRBJ2-7 | - | TRBV12-3/TRBV12-4 | - | TGTGCCAGCAGTTTATCAAGGGCTCTCTACGAGCAGTACTTC | CASSLSRALYEQYF
TRBJ2-2 | - | TRBV5-1 | many | TGCGCCAGCAGCCCGGAAAATACCGGGGAGCTGTTTTTT | CASSPENTGELFF
TRBJ2-2 | - | TRBV2 | - | TGTGCCAGCAGAGAAAGGGATCGGGGACCCGGGGAGCTGTTTTTT | CASRERDRGPGELFF
TRBJ2-7 | - | TRBV6-5 | many | TGTGCCAGCAGTGACTCACTGAACGTGGGCGAGCAGTACTTC | CASSDSLNVGEQYF
TRBJ2-2 | - | TRBV21-1 | many | TGTGCCAGCAGCATTCCTTCCCTAGCGGAGGCGAACACCGGGGAGCTGTTTTTT | CASSIPSLAEANTGELFF
TRBJ2-7 | - | TRBV20-1 | - | TGCAGTGCTAGGAATGGGGGGTTGGGCGACGAGCAGTACTTC | CSARNGGLGDEQYF
TRBJ2-4 | TRBD1 | TRBV20-1 | few | TGCAGTGCTGGACAGGCTTTGGGCAAAAACATTCAGTACTTC | CSAGQALGKNIQYF
TRBJ2-2 | - | TRBV7-9 | many | TGTGCCAGCAGCCCCCGACATCACACCGGGGAGCTGTTTTTT | CASSPRHHTGELFF
TRBJ1-5 | TRBD1 | TRBV19 | - | TGTGCCAGTAGTATAGGATTTGGACAGGTTAGCAATCAGCCCCAGCATTTT | CASSIGFGQVSNQPQHF
TRBJ2-1 | - | TRBV7-2 | many | TGTGCCAGCAGTCCCGTAGGGACGAACAATGAGCAGTTCTTC | CASSPVGTNNEQFF
TRBJ2-7 | - | TRBV7-6 | many | TGTGCCAGCAGCTTAGCACAGGGTGGGGAGCAGTACTTC | CASSLAQGGEQYF
TRBJ1-1 | - | TRBV3-1 | few | TGTGCCAGCAGCCAAGAGGTATCTTCCCCCGCTTTCTTT | CASSQEVSSPAFF
TRBJ2-1 | TRBD2 | TRBV7-2 | few | TGTGCCAGCAGCCGTAATAGCGGGAGGATCCACAATGAGCAGTTCTTC | CASSRNSGRIHNEQFF
TRBJ2-1 | - | TRBV29-1 | once | TGCAGCGTTGTGGGCGTGGAGGCCTACAATGAGCTGTTCTTC | CSVVGVEAYNELFF
TRBJ1-2 | - | TRBV2 | - | TGTGCCAGCAGTGAACAACTCAATGGCTACACCTTC | CASSEQLNGYTF
TRBJ2-1 | - | TRBV4-1 | many | TGCGCCAGCAGCCAAGAAGAGGAGACGGGCTCCTACAATGAGCAGTTCTTC | CASSQEEETGSYNEQFF
TRBJ2-3 | - | TRBV6-5 | many | TGTGCCAGCAGTTCCCAGTTTACCTGGAGCACAGATACGCAGTATTTT | CASSSQFTWSTDTQYF
TRBJ2-7 | - | TRBV11-2 | many | TGTGCCAGCAGCTTAGCCCGGACAAGTTCCTACGAGCAGTACTTC | CASSLARTSSYEQYF
TRBJ2-4 | TRBD1 | TRBV28 | - | TGTGCCAGCAGTTTTGAAGGGGGCCTGACAGACCCAAACATTCAGTACTTC | CASSFEGGLTDPNIQYF
TRBJ2-1 | - | TRBV20-1 | many | TGCAGTGCTAGGTTCGGGAGTCACTACAATGAGCAGTTCTTC | CSARFGSHYNEQFF
TRBJ2-5 | - | TRBV27 | - | TGTGCCAGCAGTTACGGGACGGGCTTCCAAGAGACCCAGTACTTC | CASSYGTGFQETQYF
TRBJ1-5 | - | TRBV15 | - | TGTGCCACCAGCAGCCAGGGGAATCAGCCCCAGCATTTT | CATSSQGNQPQHF
TRBJ1-1 | - | TRBV20-1 | - | TGCAGTGCTAGCGTGGCAGGGAACACTGAAGCTTTCTTT | CSASVAGNTEAFF
TRBJ2-7 | - | TRBV24-1 | few | TGTGCCACCAGTGATTTGTTACAGTTAATCTACGAGCAGTACTTC | CATSDLLQLIYEQYF
TRBJ2-3 | - | TRBV14 | few | TGTGCCAGCAGCCAAACTCAATTTTGGAACACAGATACGCAGTATTTT | CASSQTQFWNTDTQYF
TRBJ2-3 | - | TRBV10-3 | - | TGTGCCATCAGTGGAAGGGATACGCAGTATTTT | CAISGRDTQYF
TRBJ1-5 | TRBD1 | TRBV29-1 | - | TGCAGCGTTCAAGAGACAGGGCGGAATCAGCCCCAGCATTTT | CSVQETGRNQPQHF
TRBJ1-6 | - | TRBV12-3/TRBV12-4 | few | TGTGCCAGCAGTTACCCACCCCTCCACTTT | CASSYPPLHF
TRBJ2-1 | - | TRBV7-2 | - | TGTGCCAGCAGCCCGCTTAGCGCGAGGCTTGGGGAGGAGCAGTTCTTC | CASSPLSARLGEEQFF
TRBJ2-3 | TRBD1 | TRBV20-1 | few | TGCAGTGCTAGAGTTCCGGACAGGGGGGTTTCAGATACGCAGTATTTT | CSARVPDRGVSDTQYF
TRBJ2-7 | TRBD2 | TRBV11-2 | few | TGTGCCAGCAGCTTAGCCCTAGCGGAGGCCTACGAGCAGTACTTC | CASSLALAEAYEQYF
TRBJ1-1 | - | TRBV3-1 | few | TGTGCCAGCAGCCATCGACAGTACCTGGGAACTGAAGCTTTCTTT | CASSHRQYLGTEAFF
TRBJ2-1 | - | TRBV20-1 | - | TGCAGTGCTAGAGAAACCTCTGTTTGGCTCTACAATGAGCAGTTCTTC | CSARETSVWLYNEQFF
TRBJ1-2 | - | TRBV6-5 | many | TGTGCCAGCTCAGGGAACCCGGGTGGCTACACCTTC | CASSGNPGGYTF